The clone carrying this TCR beta chain was seen a single time. The antigen is unknown. The sample belongs to a study of shared clonotypes between healthy human individuals. For the study at large: The donor pool was made up of two women and three men aged 18 to 49. Study results and caveats: Non-shared clonotypes had lower generation probabilities than clonotypes shared by all four sorted-subset donors. Memory subsets had estimated richness that was generally smaller than that of naive subsets.

Sequenced by immunoSEQ multiplex PCR; TCRdb stores in-frame clones only, minus some. The sample carries over a million clones, 98% to 99% recorded once. CDR1 is MDHEN, CDR2 SYDVKM, per germline. Trimming removed 6 bases from V and 9 bases from J; junction bases left unmatched: 13. This CDR3 is 14 amino acids long. What was sequenced was naive CD4+ T cells sorted from blood. Regarding subset: CD45RA+ positively selected. This clonotype originated in a man aged 30-40 years in good health. The chain carries TRBV28 and TRBJ1-2, with 7 bases identical to TRBD1. CDR3 in DNA: TGTGCCAGCAGAAGACAGGGCCAACCTCGGAGCTACACCTTC. Translation: CASRRQGQPRSYTF.